In this sample, the clone carrying this TCR beta chain turned up many times. This specimen belongs to a study of kidney transplant recipient with SARS-CoV-2 infection. CDR3 length: 13 amino acids. Germline CDR1 SGHNT, CDR2 YENEEA. Trimming took off 5 bases at V and 4 bases at J, with 8 bases between the two ends. MiXCR was run by TCRdb on the reads, yielding one entry per CDR3 protein. This table holds 200,000 to 300,000 distinct CDR3 sequences, about 30% found once. This sequence joins TRBV11-3 and TRBJ2-2; the D is unclear. The TCR originated in a young adult male patient who had COVID-19 and was a kidney transplant recipient. Some of the T cells may derive from the graft donor. Sequenced material: a blood sample, taken at baseline and on roughly day 120 from a kidney transplant recipient. The CDR3 sequence: CASSRATTGELFF. The DNA of the CDR3 is TGTGCCAGCAGCCGAGCAACCACCGGGGAGCTGTTTTTT.